Below, 8 T cell receptor beta chains from the same sample are listed, as sequenced in a study of blood T cell repertoires in COVID-19. Here immunoSEQ multiplex PCR was the method, and the copy in TCRdb shows in-frame clones only, minus some. The sample yields 150,000 or so clones, about 86% seen once. The sample comprised peripheral blood. All receptors derive from a man between 60 and 70 years old with acute or convalescent COVID-19.

The count of this clone is one. The CDR3 sequence: CASMEGLAGDEQFF. As DNA, the CDR3 is TGTGCCAGCATGGAGGGACTAGCGGGAGATGAGCAGTTCTTC. V gene TRBV27 combines with J gene TRBJ2-1; 14 nucleotides match TRBD2. Trimming at V came to 7 bases and at J to 8 bases, leaving 4 bases not matched to a gene. Per germline, CDR1 MNHEY and CDR2 SMNVEV (reference sequence). The CDR3 contains 14 residues.

The J gene is TRBJ1-6, the V gene TRBV19, with TRBD1 as a possible D gene (5 bases). The germline V gene encodes CDR1 LNHDA and CDR2 SQIVND (reference sequence). The CDR3 covers 13 residues. V lost 11 bases to trimming and J lost 7 bases, with 15 bases between them. The chain's CDR3 is CAARRGSNSPLHF. The DNA of the CDR3 is TGTGCCGCCAGGAGGGGCTCCAATTCACCCCTCCACTTT.

The chain uses TRBV27 and TRBJ1-6, with 7 nucleotides matching TRBD1. Trimming took 6 bases from V and 4 from J; bases not matched to a gene: 21. The CDR3 totals 20 residues. Germline V CDR1 and CDR2: MNHEY, SMNVEV (reference sequence). The CDR3 DNA sequence: TGTGCCAGCAGAAAACTTCGTGTGAACCGGGACAGCAGTTATAATTCACCCCTCCACTTT. Translation gives CASRKLRVNRDSSYNSPLHF.

This clone has only a few counts. The J gene is TRBJ1-4, the V gene TRBV18; D gene uncertain. Germline CDR1 is KGHSH and CDR2 is LQKENI. The V end was cut by 5 bases, the J end by 8 bases, with 18 bases between. CDR3 size: 15 residues. CDR3 nucleotides: TGTGCCAGCTCATTTACCCACTCGGGAGAGGAAAAACTGTTTTTT. Amino acids: CASSFTHSGEEKLFF.

The CDR3: CASGASWGYTF. The CDR3 DNA sequence: TGTGCCAGCGGGGCCTCTTGGGGCTACACCTTC. The V call is TRBV25-1, the J call TRBJ1-2; D may be TRBD1 (5 bases). The CDR3 covers 11 residues. The germline V gene encodes CDR1 MGHDK and CDR2 SYGVNS. Trimming removed 8 bases at V and 8 bases at J, with 12 bases between.

Written as DNA, the CDR3 is TGTGCCAGCTCACCAGGGCCCGCCTCCACTGAAGCTTTCTTT. It codes for CASSPGPASTEAFF. This rearrangement joins TRBV18 to TRBJ1-1; D ambiguous. V lost 2 bases to trimming and J lost 4 bases, with 11 bases between them. Germline V gives CDR1 KGHSH, CDR2 LQKENI. CDR3 size: 14 residues.

The rearrangement links TRBV28 to TRBJ2-1, with D possibly TRBD1 on 5 matching bases. Looked up from germline, CDR1 is MDHEN and CDR2 is SYDVKM. Trimming pared 8 bases from V and 4 bases from J, leaving 24 bases between. The CDR3 contains 17 residues. This CDR3 is CASRNAGPTPRYNEQFF. The CDR3 nucleotides are TGTGCCAGCCGCAATGCAGGGCCCACCCCCAGGTACAATGAGCAGTTCTTC.

The rearrangement uses TRBV27 and TRBJ2-1; 13 bases are a match to TRBD2. The CDR3 extends over 16 amino acids. CDR1 is MNHEY, CDR2 SMNVEV, per germline (reference sequence). V lost 4 bases and J lost 9; bases outside the gene matches: 9. CDR3 sequence (DNA): TGTGCCAGCAGTTCCCCCGGACTAGCGGGAGAGTTTGAGCAGTTCTTC. This sequence encodes CASSSPGLAGEFEQFF.